This is a list of T cell receptor beta chains from one sample in a study of T cell changes during pregnancy in multiple sclerosis. Profiled with immunoSEQ multiplex PCR; TCRdb holds only in-frame clones, not every one. This sample has some 68,000 clones, with roughly 94% found just once. The specimen comprised peripheral blood, sampled in the second trimester of pregnancy. The origin of the receptors is a female donor in good health, enrolled as a control in a pregnancy study. CDR3s include the opening cysteine and the closing phenylalanine or tryptophan. The D gene is left open where the match is weak. Some rows have no size entry. The others give once, few or many, or a class for an expanded clone.

D gene: TRBD1
clone size: -
J gene: TRBJ2-4
V gene: TRBV28
CDR3 DNA: TGTGCCAGCACCCTACCGGGACAGGGAGACATTCAGTACTTC
CDR3 protein: CASTLPGQGDIQYF

D gene: -
clone size: once
J gene: TRBJ2-1
V gene: TRBV6-4
CDR3 DNA: TGTGCCAGCAGTGAACAGTTGACAGACAATGAGCAGTTCTTC
CDR3 protein: CASSEQLTDNEQFF

D gene: TRBD1
clone size: -
J gene: TRBJ1-1
V gene: TRBV7-6
CDR3 DNA: TGTGCCAGCAGCCTGACAGGGCTCACTGAAGCTTTCTTT
CDR3 protein: CASSLTGLTEAFF

D gene: TRBD1
clone size: -
J gene: TRBJ2-7
V gene: TRBV9
CDR3 DNA: TGTGCCAGCAGCGTAGCAGGGACAGCTTCCGTCCACGAGCAGTACTTC
CDR3 protein: CASSVAGTASVHEQYF

D gene: TRBD1
clone size: few
J gene: TRBJ1-5
V gene: TRBV27
CDR3 DNA: TGTGCCAGCAGTCTAGGACAGGGCAATCAGCCCCAGCATTTT
CDR3 protein: CASSLGQGNQPQHF

D gene: TRBD2
clone size: -
J gene: TRBJ2-1
V gene: TRBV10-2
CDR3 DNA: TGCGCCAGCAGTGAGCAGCGGGGGGGCCGGGGGAGGTTCTTC
CDR3 protein: CASSEQRGGRGRFF

D gene: TRBD2
clone size: -
J gene: TRBJ2-1
V gene: TRBV7-2
CDR3 DNA: TGTGCCAGCAGCCGGGGTCGGTACCCAGCGGGAGGTAATGAGCAGTTCTTC
CDR3 protein: CASSRGRYPAGGNEQFF

D gene: -
clone size: -
J gene: TRBJ1-2
V gene: TRBV28
CDR3 DNA: TGTGCCAGCAGATCTACTGTGAACTATGGCTACACCTTC
CDR3 protein: CASRSTVNYGYTF

D gene: TRBD2
clone size: -
J gene: TRBJ2-7
V gene: TRBV29-1
CDR3 DNA: TGCAGCGTTGTACGTCTAGCGGAACCGTACGAGCAGTACTTC
CDR3 protein: CSVVRLAEPYEQYF

D gene: TRBD1
clone size: -
J gene: TRBJ1-5
V gene: TRBV15
CDR3 DNA: TGTGCCACCAGCATGGGACAGAACAACAATCAGCCCCAGCATTTT
CDR3 protein: CATSMGQNNNQPQHF

D gene: TRBD1
clone size: -
J gene: TRBJ1-5
V gene: TRBV6-4
CDR3 DNA: TGTGCCAGCAGTGCCCCGGACAGGGTGGGTAGCAATCAGCCCCAGCATTTT
CDR3 protein: CASSAPDRVGSNQPQHF

D gene: -
clone size: -
J gene: TRBJ1-4
V gene: TRBV7-9
CDR3 DNA: TGTGCCAGCAGCTTAGCTCCGACAAGGCTACTTAATGAAAAACTGTTTTTT
CDR3 protein: CASSLAPTRLLNEKLFF

D gene: TRBD1
clone size: -
J gene: TRBJ2-5
V gene: TRBV7-6
CDR3 DNA: TGTGCCAGCAGCCAGGGGGCACAAGAGACCCAGTACTTC
CDR3 protein: CASSQGAQETQYF

D gene: -
clone size: -
J gene: TRBJ2-3
V gene: TRBV9
CDR3 DNA: TGTGCCAGCAGCGTAGTGGGGGACTTACACACAGATACGCAGTATTTT
CDR3 protein: CASSVVGDLHTDTQYF

D gene: TRBD2
clone size: -
J gene: TRBJ2-1
V gene: TRBV7-8
CDR3 DNA: TGTGCCAGCAGCCCGAGGCCAGCGGGAGGCGATGAGCAGTTCTTC
CDR3 protein: CASSPRPAGGDEQFF

D gene: TRBD1
clone size: -
J gene: TRBJ1-6
V gene: TRBV6-4
CDR3 DNA: TGTGCCAGCAGTGACTCGACAGGGGGTAATTCACCCCTCCACTTT
CDR3 protein: CASSDSTGGNSPLHF

D gene: TRBD1
clone size: -
J gene: TRBJ2-7
V gene: TRBV5-1
CDR3 DNA: TGCGCCAGCAGCTCCTCCGGGACAGGGCTCTACGAGCAGTACTTC
CDR3 protein: CASSSSGTGLYEQYF

D gene: -
clone size: -
J gene: TRBJ1-5
V gene: TRBV7-8
CDR3 DNA: TGTGCCAGCAGCTTTTTTGAGGCGGATAATCAGCCCCAGCATTTT
CDR3 protein: CASSFFEADNQPQHF

D gene: TRBD2
clone size: -
J gene: TRBJ2-3
V gene: TRBV29-1
CDR3 DNA: TGCAGCGGGGGGGGACTAATCACAGATACGCAGTATTTT
CDR3 protein: CSGGGLITDTQYF

D gene: -
clone size: -
J gene: TRBJ2-3
V gene: TRBV5-1
CDR3 DNA: TGCGCCAGCAGAGTTAGCGGTCCTAGCACAGATACGCAGTATTTT
CDR3 protein: CASRVSGPSTDTQYF

D gene: -
clone size: -
J gene: TRBJ1-5
V gene: TRBV5-1
CDR3 DNA: TGCGCCAGCAGCCCGGGGGACAGCAATCAGCCCCAGCATTTT
CDR3 protein: CASSPGDSNQPQHF